This T cell receptor beta chain derives from a study of T-cell memory formation after mild COVID-19. About the research overall: Most TCR clusters belonged to a single donor. Points from the study as a whole: Day 15 to 85 contracting clones showed balanced CD4/CD8; day 15 to 37 expanders favored CD4+. Cross-reactive memory appears to have joined, as suggested by some responding clones showing up in pre-infection memory. Among contracting clones, CD4+ were mainly CM/EM and CD8+ enriched in EMRA.

In this sample, this clonotype turned up many times. The antigen is not known. TCRdb called the 5' RACE reads again in MiXCR, with one record for every CDR3 protein. The sample contains tens of thousands of distinct CDR3 sequences, approximately 6.5% of which appear only once. This CDR3 has 15 amino acids. With V trimmed by 5 bases and J by 6 bases, 10 bases remained unmatched. The TCR originated in an adult who had mild COVID-19 (a few samples of this study predate the infection). Cell type and time point are not known. The sequenced sample was PBMCs or a T cell subset sorted from them (not recorded which). The rearrangement joins TRBV12-3 or TRBV12-4 to TRBJ1-5, with TRBD1 matching over 7 bases. The DNA of the CDR3 is TGTGCCAGCAGTCTAGTCAAGGGGGCTGGTCAGCCCCAGCATTTT. Protein product: CASSLVKGAGQPQHF.